This T cell receptor (beta chain) was observed in a study of T cells in Graves' hyperthyroidism and ophthalmopathy. Study summary: Initial diagnosis, before any treatment, was when peripheral blood was collected. The study's findings and limits: Stable hyperthyroidism and ophthalmopathy were separated using 13 V-J signatures.

To note about this clonotype: What it binds is unknown.

PBMCs were derived from 9.5 to 10 ml fresh peripheral blood. Amplification of TCR beta CDR3 regions was performed using RNA transcripts as template. The HTBI primer set served for first-round RT-PCR of the TCR CDR3. TCRdb re-derived calls from the multiplex PCR reads in MiXCR, one entry per CDR3 protein. The top ten hold around a third of the sample, which has approximately 690,000 distinct CDR3 sequences, less than 25% seen once. The CDR3 is made up of 15 amino acids. Trimming cost V 5 bases and J 1 base; bases outside gene matches: 6. Germline CDR1 is SGHNT and CDR2 is YENEEA. This TCR was recovered from a man younger than 40 with Graves' ophthalmopathy. The sample taken for sequencing was blood. The rearrangement uses TRBV11-3 and TRBJ2-3, with 7 bases identical to TRBD1. The CDR3: CASSPTGTGTDTQYF. As DNA, the CDR3 is TGTGCCAGCAGCCCAACCGGGACAGGCACAGATACGCAGTATTTT.